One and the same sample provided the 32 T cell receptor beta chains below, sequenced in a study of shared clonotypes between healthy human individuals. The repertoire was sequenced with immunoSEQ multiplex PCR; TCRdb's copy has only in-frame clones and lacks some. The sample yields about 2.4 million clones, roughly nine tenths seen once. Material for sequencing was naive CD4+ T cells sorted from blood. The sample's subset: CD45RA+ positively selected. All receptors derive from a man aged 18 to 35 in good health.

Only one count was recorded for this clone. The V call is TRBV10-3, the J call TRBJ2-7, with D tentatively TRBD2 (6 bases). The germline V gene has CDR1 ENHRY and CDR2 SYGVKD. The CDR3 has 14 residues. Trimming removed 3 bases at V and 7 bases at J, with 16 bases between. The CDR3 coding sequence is TGTGCCATCAGTGATTGGTTGGAGGGTGGGGAGCAGTACTTC. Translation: CAISDWLEGGEQYF.

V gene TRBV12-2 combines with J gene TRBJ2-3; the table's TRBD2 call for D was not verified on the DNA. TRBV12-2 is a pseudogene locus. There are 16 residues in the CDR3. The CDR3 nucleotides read TGTGCAAGTCGCCCGGACCCGGGACTTAGCACAGATACGCAGTATTTT. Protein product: CASRPDPGLSTDTQYF.

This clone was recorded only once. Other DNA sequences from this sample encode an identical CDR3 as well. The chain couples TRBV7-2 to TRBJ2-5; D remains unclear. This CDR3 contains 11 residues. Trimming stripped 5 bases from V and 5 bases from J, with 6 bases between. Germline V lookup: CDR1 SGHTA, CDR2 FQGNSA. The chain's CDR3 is CASSIGETQYF. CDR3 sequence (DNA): TGTGCCAGCAGCATCGGGGAGACCCAGTACTTC.

CDR3 amino acids: CASSSLGSYNEQFF. The CDR3 DNA follows: TGTGCCAGCAGCTCTCTAGGGTCCTACAATGAGCAGTTCTTC. The chain carries TRBV11-2 and TRBJ2-1; no clear D. CDR1 and CDR2 (germline): SGHAT, FQNNGV. The length of the CDR3 is 14 residues. Trimming shortened V by 4 bases and J by 1 base, and 8 bases separated the two germline ends.

As DNA, the CDR3 is TGTGCCAGCTCACTTAATTTACAGACCGAGGAGTTCTTC. It yields the protein CASSLNLQTEEFF. V is TRBV18 and J is TRBJ2-1; no clear D. The germline V gene encodes CDR1 KGHSH and CDR2 LQKENI. CDR3 length: 13 residues. V shed 4 bases and J shed 14 bases, with 18 bases lying between them.

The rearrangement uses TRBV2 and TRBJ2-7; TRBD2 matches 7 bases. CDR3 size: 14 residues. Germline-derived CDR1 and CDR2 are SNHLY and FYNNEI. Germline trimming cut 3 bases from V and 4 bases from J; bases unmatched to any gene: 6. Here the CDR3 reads CASSEEHGGYEQYF. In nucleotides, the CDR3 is TGTGCCAGCAGTGAGGAGCACGGGGGGTACGAGCAGTACTTC.

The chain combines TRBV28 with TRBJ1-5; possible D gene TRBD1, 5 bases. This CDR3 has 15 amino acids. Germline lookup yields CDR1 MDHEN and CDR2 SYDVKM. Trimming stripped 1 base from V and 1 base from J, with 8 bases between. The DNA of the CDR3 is TGTGCCAGCAGTTTATCGGCAGGGAGCAATCAGCCCCAGCATTTT. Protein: CASSLSAGSNQPQHF.

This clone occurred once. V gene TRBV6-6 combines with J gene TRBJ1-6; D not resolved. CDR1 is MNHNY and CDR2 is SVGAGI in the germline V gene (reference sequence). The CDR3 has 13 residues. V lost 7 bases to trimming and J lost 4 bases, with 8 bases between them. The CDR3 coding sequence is TGTGCCAGCAACCGGGCATATAATTCACCCCTCCACTTT. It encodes CASNRAYNSPLHF.

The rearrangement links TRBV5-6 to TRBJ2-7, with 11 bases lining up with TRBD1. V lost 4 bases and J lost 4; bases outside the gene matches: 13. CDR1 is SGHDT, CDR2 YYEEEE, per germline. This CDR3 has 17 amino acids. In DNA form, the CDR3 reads TGTGCCAGCAGCCGAAATATCCGGGACAGGGGGACTTACGAGCAGTACTTC. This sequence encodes CASSRNIRDRGTYEQYF.

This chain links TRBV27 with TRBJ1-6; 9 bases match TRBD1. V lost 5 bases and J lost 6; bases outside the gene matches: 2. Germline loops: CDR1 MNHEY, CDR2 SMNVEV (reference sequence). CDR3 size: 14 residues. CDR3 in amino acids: CASSKGQGNSPLHF. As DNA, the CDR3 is TGTGCCAGCAGTAAGGGACAGGGTAATTCACCCCTCCACTTT.

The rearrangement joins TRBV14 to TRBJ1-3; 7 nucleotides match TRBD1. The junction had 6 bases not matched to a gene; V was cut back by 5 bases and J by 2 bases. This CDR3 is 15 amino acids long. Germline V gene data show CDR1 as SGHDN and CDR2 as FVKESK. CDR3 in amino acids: CASSLRQGTGNTIYF. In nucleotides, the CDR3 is TGTGCCAGCAGCTTACGACAGGGAACTGGAAACACCATATATTTT.

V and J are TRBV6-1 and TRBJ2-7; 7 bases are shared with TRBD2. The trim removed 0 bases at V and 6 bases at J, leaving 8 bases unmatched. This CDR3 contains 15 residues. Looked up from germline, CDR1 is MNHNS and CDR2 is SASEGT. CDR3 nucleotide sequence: TGTGCCAGCAGTGAAGCGTTGGCTAGCGGTGGCGAGCAGTACTTC. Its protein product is CASSEALASGGEQYF.

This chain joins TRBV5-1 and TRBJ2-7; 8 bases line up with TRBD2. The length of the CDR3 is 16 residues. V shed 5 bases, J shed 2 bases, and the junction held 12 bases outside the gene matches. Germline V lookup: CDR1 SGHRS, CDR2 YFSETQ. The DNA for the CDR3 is TGCGCCAGCAGAGAATTGTCCGGGGGGGCTACCTACGAGCAGTACTTC. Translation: CASRELSGGATYEQYF. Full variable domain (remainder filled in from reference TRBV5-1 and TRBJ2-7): KAGVTQTPRYLIKTRGQQVTLSCSPISGHRSVSWYQQTPGQGLQFLFEYFSETQRNKGNFPGRFSGRQFSNSRSEMNVSTLELGDSALYLCASRELSGGATYEQYFGPGTRLTVT.

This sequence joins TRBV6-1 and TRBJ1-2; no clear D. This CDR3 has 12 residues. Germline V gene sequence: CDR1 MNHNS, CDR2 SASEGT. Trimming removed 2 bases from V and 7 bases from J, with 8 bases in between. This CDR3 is CASSERESGYTF. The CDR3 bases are TGTGCCAGCAGTGAACGGGAGAGTGGCTACACCTTC.

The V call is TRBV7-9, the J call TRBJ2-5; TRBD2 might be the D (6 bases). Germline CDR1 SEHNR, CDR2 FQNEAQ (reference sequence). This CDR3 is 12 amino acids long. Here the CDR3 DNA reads TGTGCGCAAACCTCTCGGGGGGAGACCCAGTACTTC. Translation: CAQTSRGETQYF. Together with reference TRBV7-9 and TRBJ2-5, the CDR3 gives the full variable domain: DTGVSQNPRHKITKRGQNVTFRCDPISEHNRLYWYRQTLGQGPEFLTYFQNEAQLEKSRLLSDRFSAERPKGSFSTLEIQRTEQGDSAMYLCAQTSRGETQYFGPGTRLLVL.

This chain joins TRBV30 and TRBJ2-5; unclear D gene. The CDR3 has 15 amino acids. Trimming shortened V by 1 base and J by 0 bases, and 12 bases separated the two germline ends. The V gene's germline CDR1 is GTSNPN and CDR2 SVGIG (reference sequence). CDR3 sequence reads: CAWSAPSVYQETQYF. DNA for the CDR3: TGTGCCTGGAGTGCCCCTAGTGTTTACCAAGAGACCCAGTACTTC.

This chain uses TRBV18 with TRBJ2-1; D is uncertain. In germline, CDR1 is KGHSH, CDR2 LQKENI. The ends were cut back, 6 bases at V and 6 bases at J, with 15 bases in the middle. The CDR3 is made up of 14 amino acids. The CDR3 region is CASSPQRVTNEQFF. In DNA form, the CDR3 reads TGTGCCAGCTCCCCCCAACGGGTCACCAATGAGCAGTTCTTC.

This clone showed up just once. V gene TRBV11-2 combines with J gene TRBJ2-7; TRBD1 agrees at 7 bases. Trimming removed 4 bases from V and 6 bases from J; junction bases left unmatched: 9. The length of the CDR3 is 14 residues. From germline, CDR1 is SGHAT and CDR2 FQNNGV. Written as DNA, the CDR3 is TGTGCCAGCAGCTCCATCCGTGGGACAGCCGAGCAGTACTTC. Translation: CASSSIRGTAEQYF. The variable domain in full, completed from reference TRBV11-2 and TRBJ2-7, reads EAGVAQSPRYKIIEKRQSVAFWCNPISGHATLYWYQQILGQGPKLLIQFQNNGVVDDSQLPKDRFSAERLKGVDSTLKIQPAKLEDSAVYLCASSSIRGTAEQYFGPGTRLTVT.

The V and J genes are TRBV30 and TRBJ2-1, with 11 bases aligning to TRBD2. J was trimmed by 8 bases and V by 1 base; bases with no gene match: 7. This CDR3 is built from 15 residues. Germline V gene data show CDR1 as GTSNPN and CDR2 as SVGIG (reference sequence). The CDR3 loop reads CAWSELAGVGYEQFF. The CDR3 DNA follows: TGTGCCTGGAGTGAACTAGCGGGAGTGGGTTATGAGCAGTTCTTC.

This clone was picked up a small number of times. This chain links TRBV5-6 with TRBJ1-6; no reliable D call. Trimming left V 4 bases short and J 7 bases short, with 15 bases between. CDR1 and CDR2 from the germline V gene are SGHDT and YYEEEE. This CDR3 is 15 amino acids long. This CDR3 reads CASSPSPLGNSPLHF. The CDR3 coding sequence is TGTGCCAGCAGCCCCAGTCCGCTGGGGAATTCACCCCTCCACTTT.

CDR3 loop: CASTQPGQGGYEQYF. In DNA, the CDR3 is TGTGCCAGCACTCAACCGGGACAGGGAGGGTACGAGCAGTACTTC. The rearrangement uses TRBV6-1 and TRBJ2-7, with 9 bases lining up with TRBD1. Trimming cost V 7 bases and J 4 bases; bases outside gene matches: 11. This CDR3 contains 15 residues. Germline CDR1 reads MNHNS; CDR2 reads SASEGT.

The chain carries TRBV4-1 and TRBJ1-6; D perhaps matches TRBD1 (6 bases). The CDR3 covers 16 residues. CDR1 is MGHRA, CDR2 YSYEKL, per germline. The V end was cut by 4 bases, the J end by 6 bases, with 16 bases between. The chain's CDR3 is CASSRFWGLGNSPLHF. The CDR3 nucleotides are TGCGCCAGCAGCCGATTTTGGGGGCTGGGTAATTCACCCCTCCACTTT.

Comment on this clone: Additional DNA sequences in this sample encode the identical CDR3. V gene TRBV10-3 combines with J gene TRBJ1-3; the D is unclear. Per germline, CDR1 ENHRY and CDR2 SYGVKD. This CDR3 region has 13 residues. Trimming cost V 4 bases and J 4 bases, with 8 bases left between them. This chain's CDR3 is CAISVESGNTIYF. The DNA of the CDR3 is TGTGCCATCAGTGTGGAGTCCGGAAACACCATATATTTT.

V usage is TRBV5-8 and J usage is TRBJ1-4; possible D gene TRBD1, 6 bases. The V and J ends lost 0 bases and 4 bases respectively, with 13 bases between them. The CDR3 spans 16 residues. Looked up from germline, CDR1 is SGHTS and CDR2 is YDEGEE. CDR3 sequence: CASSLDRLGGNEKLFF. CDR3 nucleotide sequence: TGTGCCAGCAGCTTGGACCGCCTAGGGGGTAATGAAAAACTGTTTTTT.

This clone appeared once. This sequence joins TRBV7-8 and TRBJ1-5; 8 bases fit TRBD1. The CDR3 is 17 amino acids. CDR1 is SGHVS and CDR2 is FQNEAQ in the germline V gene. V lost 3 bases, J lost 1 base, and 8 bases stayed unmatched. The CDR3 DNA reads TGTGCCAGCAGCTTCACCGTAGACAGGGGCAGCAATCAGCCCCAGCATTTT. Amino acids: CASSFTVDRGSNQPQHF. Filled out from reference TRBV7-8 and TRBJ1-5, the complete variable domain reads GAGVSQSPRYKVAKRGQDVALRCDPISGHVSLFWYQQALGQGPEFLTYFQNEAQLDKSGLPSDRFFAERPEGSVSTLKIQRTQQEDSAVYLCASSFTVDRGSNQPQHFGDGTRLSIL.

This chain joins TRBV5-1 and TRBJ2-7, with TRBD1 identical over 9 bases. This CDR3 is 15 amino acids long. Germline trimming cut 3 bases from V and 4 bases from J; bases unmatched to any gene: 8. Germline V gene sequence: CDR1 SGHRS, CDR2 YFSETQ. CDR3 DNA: TGCGCCAGCAGCTGGCAACAGGGGGCCGGATACGAGCAGTACTTC. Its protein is CASSWQQGAGYEQYF.

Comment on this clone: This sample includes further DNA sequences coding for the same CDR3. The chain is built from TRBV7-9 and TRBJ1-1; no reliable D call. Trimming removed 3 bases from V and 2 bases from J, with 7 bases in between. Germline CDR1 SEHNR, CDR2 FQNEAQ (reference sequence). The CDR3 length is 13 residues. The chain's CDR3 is CASSFDPNTEAFF. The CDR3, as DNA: TGTGCCAGCAGCTTCGATCCAAACACTGAAGCTTTCTTT.

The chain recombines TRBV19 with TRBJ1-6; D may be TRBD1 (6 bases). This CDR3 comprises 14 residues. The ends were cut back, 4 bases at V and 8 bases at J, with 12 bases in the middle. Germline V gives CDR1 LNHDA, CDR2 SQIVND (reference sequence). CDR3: CASSNRVGDSPLHF. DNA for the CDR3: TGTGCCAGTAGTAACAGGGTTGGGGATTCACCCCTCCACTTT.

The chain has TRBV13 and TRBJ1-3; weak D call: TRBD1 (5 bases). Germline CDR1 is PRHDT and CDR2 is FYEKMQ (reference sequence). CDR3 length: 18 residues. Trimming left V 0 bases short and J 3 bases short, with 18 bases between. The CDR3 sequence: CASSLGPGWGVGGNTIYF. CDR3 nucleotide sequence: TGTGCCAGCAGCTTAGGCCCAGGGTGGGGCGTAGGTGGAAACACCATATATTTT. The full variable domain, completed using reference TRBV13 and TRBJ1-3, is AAGVIQSPRHLIKEKRETATLKCYPIPRHDTVYWYQQGPGQDPQFLISFYEKMQSDKGSIPDRFSAQQFSDYHSELNMSSLELGDSALYFCASSLGPGWGVGGNTIYFGEGSWLTVV.

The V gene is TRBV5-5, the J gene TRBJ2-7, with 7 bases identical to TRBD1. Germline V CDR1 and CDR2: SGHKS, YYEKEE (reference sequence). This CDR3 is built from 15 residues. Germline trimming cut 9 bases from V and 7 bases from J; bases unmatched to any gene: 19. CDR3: CATSTGQPPRGEQYF. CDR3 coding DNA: TGTGCCACCTCTACGGGACAGCCTCCGAGGGGGGAGCAGTACTTC.

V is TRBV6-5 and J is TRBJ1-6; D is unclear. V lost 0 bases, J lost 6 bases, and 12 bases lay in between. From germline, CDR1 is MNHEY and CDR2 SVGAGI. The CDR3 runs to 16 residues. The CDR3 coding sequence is TGTGCCAGCAGTTACTCTCCTCAAAGCTTTAATTCACCCCTCCACTTT. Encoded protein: CASSYSPQSFNSPLHF.

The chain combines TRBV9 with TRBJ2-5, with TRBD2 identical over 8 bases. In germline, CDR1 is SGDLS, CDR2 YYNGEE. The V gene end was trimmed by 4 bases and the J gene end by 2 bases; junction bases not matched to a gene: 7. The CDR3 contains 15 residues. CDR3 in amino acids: CASSRTGTRQETQYF. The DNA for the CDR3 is TGTGCCAGCAGCCGAACCGGGACTAGACAAGAGACCCAGTACTTC.